The source of this T cell receptor beta chain is a study of blood T cells in healthy people across ages. Only a few counts were recorded for this clonotype. For the second PCR, which ran for about 7 to 11 cycles, a sample-barcoded 5' primer and a J-beta primer mix were used. TCRdb reprocessed the 5' RACE reads via MiXCR and lists one record per CDR3 protein. This table holds 700,000 or so distinct CDR3 sequences, 22% found once. V gave up 6 bases and J gave up 4 bases, with 20 bases separating them. The CDR3 is made up of 16 amino acids. The TCR comes from an older man in good health. The chain carries TRBV12-3 or TRBV12-4 and TRBJ2-3; weak D call: TRBD1 (5 bases). Specimen: blood. The CDR3 is CASRSSGKGFPDTQYF. In DNA, the CDR3 is TGTGCCAGCAGGTCGTCAGGGAAGGGGTTCCCAGATACGCAGTATTTT.